This T cell receptor beta chain derives from a study of T cell clonotyping in hematopoietic cell transplantation. At the level of the study: Recipient samples before transplant were obtained post-cytoreduction. Whole-study findings and limits: CD4 and CD8 repertoire contributions could not be separated without sorting. After transplant, recipient diversity fell while pathologically expanded clonotypes grew through day 180.

Concerning this clone: The antigen is unknown.

V dropped 6 bases and J dropped 5 bases, with 17 bases sitting between them. Germline-derived CDR1 and CDR2 are MDHEN and SYDVKM. The CDR3 sequence is 15 residues long. Time point described: recipient sample about 28 days before transplant, after cytoreduction. Recipients were bled about 28 days pretransplant and at posttransplant days 30, 100, 180. Generated by immunoSEQ multiplex PCR, the TCRdb table keeps only in-frame clones and is missing some. The data show around 24,000 clones, around 80% seen once. This receptor was taken from a woman aged 60-70 years with acute myeloid leukemia. Some clones in this sample may be carry-over from other donors' samples. Specimen: peripheral blood mononuclear cells, collected before stem cell transplant. This rearrangement joins TRBV28 to TRBJ2-1; D possibly corresponds to TRBD1 (5 bases). CDR3 residues: CASSTDSLFHNEQFF. Here the CDR3 DNA reads TGTGCCAGCAGCACCGACAGCCTATTCCACAATGAGCAGTTCTTC.